Given below is one T cell receptor (beta chain) in context. These data are taken from a study of T cells in tuberculosis. In the study overall: T cells were selected with CD1B tetramers loaded with glucose monomycolate. IGRA-negative adolescents, IGRA-positive adolescents with latent tuberculosis and adults with active tuberculosis formed this South African cohort.

The CDR3 is 15 residues long. Germline CDR1 SGHRS, CDR2 YFSETQ. Trimming took off 1 base at V and 6 bases at J, with 16 bases between the two ends. Method: immunoSEQ multiplex PCR; TCRdb's copy keeps in-frame clones and lacks some. The sample includes tens of thousands of clones, approximately 92% of them seen just once. This sequence originates from a donor aged 10 to 29 with latent tuberculosis or without tuberculosis infection. Sequencing was performed on PBMCs. The V and J genes are TRBV5-1 and TRBJ1-2; D possibly corresponds to TRBD1 (5 bases). This CDR3 reads CASSLLQGDPDGYTF. The CDR3 DNA is TGCGCCAGCAGCTTGTTGCAGGGTGATCCGGATGGCTACACCTTC.